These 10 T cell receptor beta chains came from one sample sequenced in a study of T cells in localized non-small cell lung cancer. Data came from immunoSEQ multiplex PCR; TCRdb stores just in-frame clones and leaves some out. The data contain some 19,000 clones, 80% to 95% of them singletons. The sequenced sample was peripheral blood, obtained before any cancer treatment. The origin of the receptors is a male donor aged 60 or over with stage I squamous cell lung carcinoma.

CDR3 nucleotide sequence: TGTGCCAGCAGTTTTCTTGACAGGGACAATGAGCAGTTCTTC. Protein sequence: CASSFLDRDNEQFF. The chain couples TRBV28 to TRBJ2-1; 7 bases align to TRBD1. The V gene end was trimmed by 3 bases and the J gene end by 5 bases; junction bases not matched to a gene: 4. Germline V CDR1 and CDR2: MDHEN, SYDVKM. CDR3 length: 14 amino acids.

In DNA, the CDR3 is TGCGCCAGCAGTGAAGCCCAGGGACTAGCGGGACCAGATACGCAGTATTTT. It encodes CASSEAQGLAGPDTQYF. This chain joins TRBV10-1 and TRBJ2-3; TRBD2 matches 13 bases. Germline values: CDR1 WNHNN, CDR2 SYGVQD (reference sequence). This CDR3 is 17 amino acids long. Trimming took 3 bases from V and 4 from J; bases not matched to a gene: 7.

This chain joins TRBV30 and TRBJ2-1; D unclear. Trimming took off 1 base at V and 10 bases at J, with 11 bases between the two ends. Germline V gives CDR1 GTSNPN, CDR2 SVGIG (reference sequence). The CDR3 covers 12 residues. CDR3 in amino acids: CAWSGPVAEQFF. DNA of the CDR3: TGTGCCTGGAGTGGGCCGGTGGCGGAGCAGTTCTTC.

Written as DNA, the CDR3 is TGTGCCAGCAGTTCTCTGGAGGCCGTCCGCGGGGTTCTCAACACCGGGGAGCTGTTTTTT. Translating gives CASSSLEAVRGVLNTGELFF. This chain links TRBV28 with TRBJ2-2; tentatively, D is TRBD2 (6 bases). Germline-derived CDR1 and CDR2 are MDHEN and SYDVKM. The CDR3 is 20 amino acids. V lost 4 bases and J 2 bases, leaving 26 bases between the germline ends.

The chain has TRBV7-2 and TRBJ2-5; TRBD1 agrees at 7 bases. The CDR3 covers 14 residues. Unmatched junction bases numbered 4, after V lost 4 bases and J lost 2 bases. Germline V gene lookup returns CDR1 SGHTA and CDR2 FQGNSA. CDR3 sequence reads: CASSSGTVQETQYF. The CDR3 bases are TGTGCCAGCAGCTCAGGGACAGTACAAGAGACCCAGTACTTC.

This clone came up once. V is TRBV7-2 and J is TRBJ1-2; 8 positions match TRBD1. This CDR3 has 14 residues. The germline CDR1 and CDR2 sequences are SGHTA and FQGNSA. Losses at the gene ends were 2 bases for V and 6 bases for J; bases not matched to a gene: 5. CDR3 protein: CASSLRAGGDGYTF. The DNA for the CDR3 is TGTGCCAGCAGCTTAAGGGCAGGGGGCGATGGCTACACCTTC.

This CDR3 is CAWSVSRNQPQHF. CDR3 coding DNA: TGTGCCTGGAGTGTATCCAGAAATCAGCCCCAGCATTTT. This chain links TRBV30 with TRBJ1-5, with D hard to call. The CDR3 consists of 13 residues. V gave up 0 bases and J gave up 4 bases, with 7 bases separating them. Germline CDR1 is GTSNPN and CDR2 is SVGIG (reference sequence).

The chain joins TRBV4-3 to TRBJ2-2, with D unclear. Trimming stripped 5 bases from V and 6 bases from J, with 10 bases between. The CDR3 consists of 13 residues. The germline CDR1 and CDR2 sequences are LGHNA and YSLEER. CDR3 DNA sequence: TGCGCCAGCAGCGCCCGGTCGTCCGGGGAGCTGTTTTTT. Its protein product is CASSARSSGELFF.

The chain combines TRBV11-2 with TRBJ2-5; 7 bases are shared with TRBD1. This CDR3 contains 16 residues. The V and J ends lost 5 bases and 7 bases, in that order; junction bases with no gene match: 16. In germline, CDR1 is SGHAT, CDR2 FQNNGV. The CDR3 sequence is CASSPIETGQGATQYF. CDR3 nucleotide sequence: TGTGCCAGCAGCCCCATTGAGACAGGGCAAGGGGCGACCCAGTACTTC. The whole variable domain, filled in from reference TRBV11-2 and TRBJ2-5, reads EAGVAQSPRYKIIEKRQSVAFWCNPISGHATLYWYQQILGQGPKLLIQFQNNGVVDDSQLPKDRFSAERLKGVDSTLKIQPAKLEDSAVYLCASSPIETGQGATQYFGPGTRLLVL.

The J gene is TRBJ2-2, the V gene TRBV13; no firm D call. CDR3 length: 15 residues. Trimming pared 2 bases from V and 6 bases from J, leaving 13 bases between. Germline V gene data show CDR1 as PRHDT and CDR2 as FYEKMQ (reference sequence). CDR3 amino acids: CASSLYETAPGELFF. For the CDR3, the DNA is TGTGCCAGCAGCTTATACGAGACGGCGCCCGGGGAGCTGTTTTTT.